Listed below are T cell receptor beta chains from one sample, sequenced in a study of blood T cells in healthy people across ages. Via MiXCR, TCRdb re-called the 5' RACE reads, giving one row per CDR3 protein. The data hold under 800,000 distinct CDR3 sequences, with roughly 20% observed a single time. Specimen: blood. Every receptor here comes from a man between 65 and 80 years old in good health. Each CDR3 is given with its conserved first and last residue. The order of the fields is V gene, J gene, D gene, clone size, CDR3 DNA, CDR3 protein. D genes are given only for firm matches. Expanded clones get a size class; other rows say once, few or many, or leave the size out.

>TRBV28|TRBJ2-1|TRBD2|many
TGTGCCAGCAGTCCCGGGACTAGCGGGAGAAACAATGAGCAGTTCTTC
CASSPGTSGRNNEQFF
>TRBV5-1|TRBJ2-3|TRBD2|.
TGCGCCAGCAGCGGGGGTAGCGGGAGTGGCACAGATACGCAGTATTTT
CASSGGSGSGTDTQYF
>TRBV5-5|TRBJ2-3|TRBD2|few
TGTGCCAGCAGCTTGGGGTTACTAGCGGGAGGAACAGATACGCAGTATTTT
CASSLGLLAGGTDTQYF
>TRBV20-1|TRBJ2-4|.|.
TGCAGTGCGAAGGGCGATGAAGCCAAAAACACTCAGTACTTC
CSAKGDEAKNTQYF
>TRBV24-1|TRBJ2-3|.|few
TGTGCCACCAGTGAGAGCCTGACCGATACGCAGTATTTT
CATSESLTDTQYF
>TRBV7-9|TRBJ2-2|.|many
TGTGCCAGCAGCTTGGCCCGAGGGAACACCGGGGAGCTGTTTTTT
CASSLARGNTGELFF
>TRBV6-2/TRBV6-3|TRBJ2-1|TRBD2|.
TGTGCCAGCAGTATCAGCGGGAGACCCTACAATGAGCAGTTCTTC
CASSISGRPYNEQFF
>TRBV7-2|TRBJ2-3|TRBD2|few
TGTGCCAGCAGCCCTACTAGCGGGAGTAGAACAGATACGCAGTATTTT
CASSPTSGSRTDTQYF
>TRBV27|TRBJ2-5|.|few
TGTGCCAGCAGTTTATATCGGGGAAAAGAGACCCAGTACTTC
CASSLYRGKETQYF
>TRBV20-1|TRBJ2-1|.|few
TGCAGTGCTAGAGGTCCCCGGACCTACAATGAGCAGTTCTTC
CSARGPRTYNEQFF
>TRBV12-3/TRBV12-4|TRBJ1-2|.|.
TGTGCCAGCAGTCAACAGGCGATCTATGGCTACACCTTC
CASSQQAIYGYTF
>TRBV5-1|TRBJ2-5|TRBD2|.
TGCGCCAGCAAGCTAGCGGGAGGGGCCCAACAAGAGACCCAGTACTTC
CASKLAGGAQQETQYF
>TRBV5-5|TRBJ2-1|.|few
TGTGCCAGCACCCGGGACCTTCAAGGGAATGAGCAGTTCTTC
CASTRDLQGNEQFF
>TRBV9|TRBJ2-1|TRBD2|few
TGTGCCAGCAGCGACTCCGGGACTAGCGGGAGCCATGAGCAGTTCTTC
CASSDSGTSGSHEQFF
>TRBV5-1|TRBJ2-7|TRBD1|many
TGTGCCAGCAGCTTGGACAGGGGCGAGCAGTACTTC
CASSLDRGEQYF
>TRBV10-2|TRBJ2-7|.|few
TGCGCCAGCAGCAGGGGGCCTGGGGCTAGCGGAATCACCTACGAGCAGTACTTC
CASSRGPGASGITYEQYF
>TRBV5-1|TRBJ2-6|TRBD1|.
TGCGCCAGCAGCCTAGGACAGGGGATGGCAGCTGGGGCCAACGTCCTGACTTTC
CASSLGQGMAAGANVLTF
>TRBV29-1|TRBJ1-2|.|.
TGCAGCGCCGGAGGGGGGGAGGGCTATGGCTACACCTTC
CSAGGGEGYGYTF
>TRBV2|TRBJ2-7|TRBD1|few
TGTGCCAGCACCTCGGGACAGGGGTCCCTCTACGAGCAGTACTTC
CASTSGQGSLYEQYF
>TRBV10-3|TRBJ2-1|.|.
TGTGCCATCAGTGATAATTCATTTAGTGAGCAGTTCTTC
CAISDNSFSEQFF
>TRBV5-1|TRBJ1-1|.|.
TGCGCCAGCAACTTGGGGGCAGGGTCCGTTGAAGCTTTCTTT
CASNLGAGSVEAFF
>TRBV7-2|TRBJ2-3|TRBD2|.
TGTGCCAGCACCGAAGGACTAGCGGGGGGGGCAGATACGCAGTATTTT
CASTEGLAGGADTQYF
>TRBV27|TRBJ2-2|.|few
TGTGCCAGCAGTATTCTAGGTTCTGGGGAGCTGTTTTTT
CASSILGSGELFF
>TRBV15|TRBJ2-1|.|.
TGTGCCACCAGCAGAAATTCGGACAGAATCTCCTACAATGAGCAGTTCTTC
CATSRNSDRISYNEQFF
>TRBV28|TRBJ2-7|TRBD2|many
TGTGCCAGCAGTTTATCCCTAGCGGGCTCCTACGAGCAGTACTTC
CASSLSLAGSYEQYF
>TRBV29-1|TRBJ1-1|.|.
TGCAGCGTTGATAGGGGCCAGAGGACTGAAGCTTTCTTT
CSVDRGQRTEAFF
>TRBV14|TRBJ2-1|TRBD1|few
TGTGCCAGCAGCCGGAACAGGGGCTCCTACAATGAGCAGTTCTTC
CASSRNRGSYNEQFF
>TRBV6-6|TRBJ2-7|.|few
TGTGCCAGCAGTTATACGGGCAACTCCTACGAGCAGTACTTC
CASSYTGNSYEQYF
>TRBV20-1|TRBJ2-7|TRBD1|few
TGCAGTGTCGAGAGGGGACAGGGCTCCTACGAGCAGTACTTC
CSVERGQGSYEQYF
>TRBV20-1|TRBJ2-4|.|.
TGCAGTGCCATCAGAGAGGTAGCCAAAAACATTCAGTACTTC
CSAIREVAKNIQYF
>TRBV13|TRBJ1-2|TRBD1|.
TGTGCCAGCAGCTTAGCCCAGGGGGCCTATGGCTACACCTTC
CASSLAQGAYGYTF
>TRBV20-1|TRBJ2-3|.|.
TGCAGTGCTAGGGGGCGTGGGCCGGACACAGATACGCAGTATTTT
CSARGRGPDTDTQYF
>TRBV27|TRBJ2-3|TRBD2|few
TGTGCCAGCAGCTCTTCTAGCGGGAGGAATACGCGGTATTTT
CASSSSSGRNTRYF
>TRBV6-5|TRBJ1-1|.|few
TGTGCCAGCACCTCGCTCGGCACTGAAGCTTTCTTT
CASTSLGTEAFF
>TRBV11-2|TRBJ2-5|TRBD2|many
TGTGCCAGCAGCGCCGGACTAGTAGAGACCCAGTACTTC
CASSAGLVETQYF
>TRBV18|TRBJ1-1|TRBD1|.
TGTGCCAGCTCCCAGGGACAGGCGGGAACTGAAGCTTTCTTT
CASSQGQAGTEAFF
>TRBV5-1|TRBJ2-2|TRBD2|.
TGCGCCAGCAGCTTGGCCCTGGGACTAGCGAATAACACCGGGGAGCTGTTTTTT
CASSLALGLANNTGELFF
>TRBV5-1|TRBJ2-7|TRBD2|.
TGCGCCGGCAGCCTCTACCTAGCGGGAGATCCCAACGAGCAGTACTTC
CAGSLYLAGDPNEQYF
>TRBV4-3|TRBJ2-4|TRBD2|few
TGCGCCAGCAGCCAAGGAACTAGCGGCAAAAACATTCAGTACTTC
CASSQGTSGKNIQYF
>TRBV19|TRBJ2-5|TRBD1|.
TGTGCCAGTAGTATGGACAGGGGACGAGGAGAGACCCAGTACTTC
CASSMDRGRGETQYF
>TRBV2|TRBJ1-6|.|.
TGTGCCAGCAGTGAATGGACAGTCACGGGTTCACCCCTCCACTTT
CASSEWTVTGSPLHF
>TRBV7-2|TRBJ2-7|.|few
TGTGCCAGCAGCGCGGGGACAGCCAGCTCCTACGAGCAGTACTTC
CASSAGTASSYEQYF
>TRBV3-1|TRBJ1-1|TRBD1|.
TGTGCCAGCAGCCAGGGCCCGACAGGGGGCGCCTCTGAAGCTTTCTTT
CASSQGPTGGASEAFF
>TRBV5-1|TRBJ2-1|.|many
TGCGCCAGCAGCTTGGACCCCGGGCTCAGCAATGAGCAGTTCTTC
CASSLDPGLSNEQFF